Following are 3 T cell receptor beta chains from one sample sequenced in a study of blood T cell repertoires in COVID-19. Some clones are missing from TCRdb's copy, which holds only in-frame ones; the method was immunoSEQ multiplex PCR. Of 100,000 to 150,000 clones listed, 70% to 85% are singletons. Sequences were obtained from peripheral blood. Receptor source: a woman in her forties or fifties with acute or convalescent COVID-19.

The rearrangement joins TRBV2 to TRBJ1-4; D is possibly TRBD1 (5 bases). The CDR3 has 13 residues. V lost 3 bases and J 10 bases, leaving 12 bases between the germline ends. Germline V gives CDR1 SNHLY, CDR2 FYNNEI. In nucleotides, the CDR3 is TGTGCCAGCAGTGATGGGGGGAAGGGAAAACTGTTTTTT. This codes for CASSDGGKGKLFF.

Details on this clone: At one end, the junction sequence differs from germline, possibly due to a read error. The V call is TRBV30, the J call TRBJ1-2; D is possibly TRBD1 (5 bases). Germline values: CDR1 GTSNPN, CDR2 SVGIG (reference sequence). This CDR3 has 12 residues. The CDR3 loop reads CACTGRDYGYTF. As DNA, the CDR3 is TGTGCCTGTACCGGCAGGGACTACGGCTACACCTTC.

CDR3 sequence reads: CASSLVGQGGNTIYF. The CDR3 coding sequence is TGTGCCAGCAGCTTGGTTGGGCAGGGTGGGAACACCATATATTTT. The chain carries TRBV5-6 and TRBJ1-3, with D tentatively TRBD1 (5 bases). V dropped 0 bases and J dropped 7 bases, with 14 bases sitting between them. CDR3 length: 15 amino acids. Germline V gene sequence: CDR1 SGHDT, CDR2 YYEEEE.